These 8 T cell receptor beta chains originate from one sample sequenced in a study of shared clonotypes between healthy human individuals. Produced via immunoSEQ multiplex PCR; TCRdb's table is partial and in-frame only. The table lists some 500,000 clones, 95% to 96% of them singletons. The source material was naive CD4+ T cells sorted from blood. The sample's subset: CD45RA+ positively selected. Receptor source: a woman between 25 and 40 years old in good health.

This rearrangement joins TRBV5-1 to TRBJ1-5, with no clear D. Trimming stripped 1 base from V and 0 bases from J, with 8 bases between. There are 15 residues in the CDR3. Germline assignment: CDR1 SGHRS and CDR2 YFSETQ. CDR3 sequence (DNA): TGCGCCAGCAGCTTGATGGGTTATAGCAATCAGCCCCAGCATTTT. It yields the protein CASSLMGYSNQPQHF. The full variable domain, with the rest looked up from reference TRBV5-1 and TRBJ1-5, is KAGVTQTPRYLIKTRGQQVTLSCSPISGHRSVSWYQQTPGQGLQFLFEYFSETQRNKGNFPGRFSGRQFSNSRSEMNVSTLELGDSALYLCASSLMGYSNQPQHFGDGTRLSIL.

The V gene is TRBV9, the J gene TRBJ2-3; 9 nucleotides match TRBD2. The CDR3 length is 16 residues. V lost 2 bases to trimming and J lost 3 bases; unmatched junction nucleotides: 7. Germline values: CDR1 SGDLS, CDR2 YYNGEE. The CDR3 here is CASSVVSGRGTDTQYF. DNA for the CDR3: TGTGCCAGCAGCGTGGTTAGCGGGAGAGGGACAGATACGCAGTATTTT. Complete variable domain (other parts from reference TRBV9 and TRBJ2-3): DSGVTQTPKHLITATGQRVTLRCSPRSGDLSVYWYQQSLDQGLQFLIQYYNGEERAKGNILERFSAQQFPDLHSELNLSSLELGDSALYFCASSVVSGRGTDTQYFGPGTRLTVL.

V gene TRBV21-1 combines with J gene TRBJ2-7; the table names TRBD1, a call not compared with the DNA. TRBV21-1 is labeled a pseudogene. This CDR3 has 14 amino acids. This CDR3 is CASSKDRGDLEQYF. CDR3 nucleotide sequence: TGTGCCAGCAGCAAAGACAGGGGCGACCTCGAGCAGTACTTC.

The chain is built from TRBV4-2 and TRBJ2-5; 12 bases line up with TRBD2. CDR3 size: 16 residues. V shed 1 base and J 4 bases; nucleotides not matched to a gene: 4. The germline gives CDR1 LGHNA, CDR2 YNFKEQ. The CDR3 is CASSQGTSGMRETQYF. The CDR3 DNA reads as TGTGCCAGCAGCCAAGGGACTAGCGGGATGAGAGAGACCCAGTACTTC.

This clone was counted once. Other DNA variants within this sample encode the same CDR3. As DNA, the CDR3 is TGTGCCAGTAGTATGCGTGGAGATACGCAGTATTTT. Its protein product is CASSMRGDTQYF. This sequence joins TRBV19 and TRBJ2-3; D ambiguous. Germline V gene data show CDR1 as LNHDA and CDR2 as SQIVND (reference sequence). This CDR3 is 12 amino acids long. With 3 bases removed from V and 5 bases from J, the gap between germline ends came to 6 bases.

This chain joins TRBV10-2 and TRBJ1-5; D call uncertain. This CDR3 is built from 15 residues. CDR1 and CDR2 (germline): WSHSY, SAAADI. The V end lost 6 bases, the J end lost 2 bases, and 14 bases lay between the germline ends. CDR3 in amino acids: CASSLENVGNQPQHF. DNA for the CDR3: TGCGCCAGCAGCCTGGAAAACGTGGGCAATCAGCCCCAGCATTTT.

Here the CDR3 DNA reads TGTGCCAGCAGCCGAGGACTAGCTACAGCAGATACGCAGTATTTT. Amino acids: CASSRGLATADTQYF. The chain has TRBV7-9 and TRBJ2-3; 8 nucleotides align to TRBD2. Germline V gene sequence: CDR1 SEHNR, CDR2 FQNEAQ (reference sequence). J lost 4 bases, V lost 5 bases, and 8 bases had no gene match. This CDR3 comprises 15 residues. Full variable domain (remainder filled in from reference TRBV7-9 and TRBJ2-3): DTGVSQNPRHKITKRGQNVTFRCDPISEHNRLYWYRQTLGQGPEFLTYFQNEAQLEKSRLLSDRFSAERPKGSFSTLEIQRTEQGDSAMYLCASSRGLATADTQYFGPGTRLTVL.

The chain is built from TRBV14 and TRBJ2-5; D gene uncertain. TRBJ2-7 explains the end of the DNA better; the J call may be wrong. This CDR3 is built from 14 residues. Germline-derived CDR1 and CDR2 are SGHDN and FVKESK. The DNA for the CDR3 is TGTGCCAGCAGCCAAACCTTACCTCCCTACGAGCAGTACTTC. It codes for CASSQTLPPYEQYF.